The text below deals with one T cell receptor (beta chain). The antigen remains undetermined. The record originates from a study of OX40 agonist ivuxolimab in advanced cancers. The study's findings and limits: At 0.1-3.0 mg/kg, partial responders had clonal expansion among the lowest observed. More expanded clones were found, on average, in CD8+ than in CD4+ T cells. At 0.1 to 3.0 mg/kg and by week 6, clonal expansion occurred in CD4+ and CD8+ blood T cells. In the expanded peripheral T cells, antigen specificity was never determined.

The V gene end was trimmed by 3 bases and the J gene end by 2 bases; junction bases not matched to a gene: 18. The V gene's germline CDR1 is SNHLY and CDR2 FYNNEI. CDR3 size: 21 residues. Repertoires were generated with immunoSEQ multiplex PCR, while TCRdb's copy carries only in-frame clones and drops some. This table holds some 70,000 clones, 70% to 90% found once. This TCR derives from an adult with an advanced solid tumor such as melanoma, head and neck, liver or kidney cancer. The genes are TRBV2 and TRBJ2-3, with 12 bases identical to TRBD2. The sample here was CD4+ or CD8+ T cells sorted from blood, taken in a trial of the OX40 agonist ivuxolimab. Written as DNA, the CDR3 is TGTGCCAGCAGTGACATTACGAGGACTAGCGGGACCTTTACAAACACAGATACGCAGTATTTT. Protein: CASSDITRTSGTFTNTDTQYF.